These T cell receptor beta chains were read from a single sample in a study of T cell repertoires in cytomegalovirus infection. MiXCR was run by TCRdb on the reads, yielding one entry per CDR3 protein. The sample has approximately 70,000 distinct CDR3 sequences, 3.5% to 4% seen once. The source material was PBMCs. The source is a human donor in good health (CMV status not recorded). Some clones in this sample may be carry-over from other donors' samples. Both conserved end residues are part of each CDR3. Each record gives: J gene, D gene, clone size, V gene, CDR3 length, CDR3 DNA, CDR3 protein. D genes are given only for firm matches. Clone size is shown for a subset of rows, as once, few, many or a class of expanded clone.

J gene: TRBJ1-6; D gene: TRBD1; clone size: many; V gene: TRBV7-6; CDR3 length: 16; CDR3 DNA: TGTGCCAGCAGCTCTCAACCCGGACAGGGGAGTTCACCCCTCCACTTT; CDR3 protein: CASSSQPGQGSSPLHF
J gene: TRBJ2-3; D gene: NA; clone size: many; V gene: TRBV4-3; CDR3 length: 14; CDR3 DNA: TGCGCCAGCAGCCAAGACCCCGGGACAAATACGCAGTATTTT; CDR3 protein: CASSQDPGTNTQYF
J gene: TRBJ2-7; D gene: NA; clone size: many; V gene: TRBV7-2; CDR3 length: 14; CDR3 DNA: TGTGCCAGCAGCCCGACCGTTGGGGTCCGGGAGCAGTACTTC; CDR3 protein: CASSPTVGVREQYF
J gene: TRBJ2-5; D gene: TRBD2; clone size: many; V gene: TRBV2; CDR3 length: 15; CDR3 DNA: TGTGCCAGCAGAGCTCATACTAGCGGACAAGAGACCCAGTACTTC; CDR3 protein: CASRAHTSGQETQYF
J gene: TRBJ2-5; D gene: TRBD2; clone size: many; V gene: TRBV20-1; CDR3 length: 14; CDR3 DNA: TGCAGTGCCCATCCGGGGGGAGGGGTAGAGACCCAGTACTTC; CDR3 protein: CSAHPGGGVETQYF
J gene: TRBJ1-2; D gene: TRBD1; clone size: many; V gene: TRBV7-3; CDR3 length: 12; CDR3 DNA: TGTGCCAGCAGCAACCGGGACAGGATGGCTACGTTC; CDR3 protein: CASSNRDRMATF
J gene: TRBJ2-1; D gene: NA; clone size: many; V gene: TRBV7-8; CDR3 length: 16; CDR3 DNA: TGTGCCAGCAGCTCACACAGGTTGGGGGCGATGGGGGAGCAGTTCTTC; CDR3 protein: CASSSHRLGAMGEQFF
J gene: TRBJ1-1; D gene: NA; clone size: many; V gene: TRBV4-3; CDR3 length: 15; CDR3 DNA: TGCGCCAGCAGCCAAGGGGACTACATGAACACTGAAGCTTTCTTT; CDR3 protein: CASSQGDYMNTEAFF
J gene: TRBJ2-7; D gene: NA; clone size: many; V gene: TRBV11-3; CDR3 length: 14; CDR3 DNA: TGTGCCAGCAGCTTACGGGCGGACCCCTACGAGCAGTACTTC; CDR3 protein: CASSLRADPYEQYF
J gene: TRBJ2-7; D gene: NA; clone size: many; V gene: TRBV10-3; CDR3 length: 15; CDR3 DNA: TGTGCCATCAGTTCCACGCGGGACTTCTTCCACGAGCAGTACTTC; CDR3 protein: CAISSTRDFFHEQYF
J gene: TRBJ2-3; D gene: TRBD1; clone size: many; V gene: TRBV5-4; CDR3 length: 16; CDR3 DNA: TGTGCCAGCAGCCAACGCCGGACAGGGCGGACAGATACGCAGTATTTT; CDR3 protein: CASSQRRTGRTDTQYF
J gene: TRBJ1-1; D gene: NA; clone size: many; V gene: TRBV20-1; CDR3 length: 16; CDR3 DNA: TGCAGTGCTAGAGATCAGGCACGACCTGGGGGCACTGAAGCTTTCTTT; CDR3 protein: CSARDQARPGGTEAFF
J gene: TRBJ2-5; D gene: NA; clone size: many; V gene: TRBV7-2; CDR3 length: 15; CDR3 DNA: TGTGCCAGCAGCTTAGTACAGAACTTCCAAGAGACCCAGTACTTC; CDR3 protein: CASSLVQNFQETQYF
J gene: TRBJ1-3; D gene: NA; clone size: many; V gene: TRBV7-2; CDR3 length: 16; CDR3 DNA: TGTGCCAGCAGCTTAGCTCCGTTGAGCTCTGGAAACACCATATATTTT; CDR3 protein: CASSLAPLSSGNTIYF
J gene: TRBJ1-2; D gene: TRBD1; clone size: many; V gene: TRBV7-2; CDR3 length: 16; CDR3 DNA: TGTGCCAGCACTTCACAGGGGGCGGATGATGACTATGGCTACACCTTC; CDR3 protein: CASTSQGADDDYGYTF
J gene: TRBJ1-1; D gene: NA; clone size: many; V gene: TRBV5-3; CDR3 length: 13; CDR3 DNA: TGTGCCAGCTTTAACCCCCTGAACACTGAAGCTTTCTTT; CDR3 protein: CASFNPLNTEAFF
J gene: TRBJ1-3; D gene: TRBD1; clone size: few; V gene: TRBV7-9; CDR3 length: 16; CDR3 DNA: TGTGCCAGCAGCCTGGACAGGGTATCCTCTGGAAACACCATATATTTT; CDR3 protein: CASSLDRVSSGNTIYF
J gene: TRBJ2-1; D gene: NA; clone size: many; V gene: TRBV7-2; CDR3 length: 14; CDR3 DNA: TGTGCCAGCAGCCCTGGGTCCGGATACAATGAGCAGTTCTTC; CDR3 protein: CASSPGSGYNEQFF
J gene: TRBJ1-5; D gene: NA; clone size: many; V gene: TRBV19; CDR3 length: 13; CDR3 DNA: TGTGCCAGTAGTAACAGTGGAGGGCAGCCCCAGCATTTT; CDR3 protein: CASSNSGGQPQHF
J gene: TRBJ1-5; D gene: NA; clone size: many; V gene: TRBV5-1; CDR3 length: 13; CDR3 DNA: TGCGCCAGCAGCTTGGGAATCAATCAGCCCCAGCATTTT; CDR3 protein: CASSLGINQPQHF
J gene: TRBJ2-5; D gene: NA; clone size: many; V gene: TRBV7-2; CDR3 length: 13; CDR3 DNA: TGTGCCAGCAGCTCCTTGAGGAAAGAGACCCAGTACTTC; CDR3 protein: CASSSLRKETQYF
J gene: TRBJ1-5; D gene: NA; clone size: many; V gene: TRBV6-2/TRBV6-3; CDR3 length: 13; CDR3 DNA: TGTGCCAGCACCTTCCTAAAAGATCAGCCCCAGCATTTT; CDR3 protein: CASTFLKDQPQHF
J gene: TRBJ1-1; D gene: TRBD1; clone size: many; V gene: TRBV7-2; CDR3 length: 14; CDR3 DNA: TGTGCCAGCAGCACTCAGGGGGCGAACACTGAAGCTTTCTTT; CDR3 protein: CASSTQGANTEAFF
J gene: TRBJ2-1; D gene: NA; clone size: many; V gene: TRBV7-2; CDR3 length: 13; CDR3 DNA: TGTGCCAGCAGCTTGGCCCTGAACAATGAGCAGTTCTTC; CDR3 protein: CASSLALNNEQFF
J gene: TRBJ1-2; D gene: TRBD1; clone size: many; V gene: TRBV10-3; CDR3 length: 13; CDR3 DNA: TGTGCCATCAGCCGGGACAGGGCTAATGGCTACACCTTC; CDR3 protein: CAISRDRANGYTF
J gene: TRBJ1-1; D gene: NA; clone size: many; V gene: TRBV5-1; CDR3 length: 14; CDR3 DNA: TGCGCCAGCAGCTTGGCGAGGATGAACACTGAAGCTTTCTTT; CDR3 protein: CASSLARMNTEAFF
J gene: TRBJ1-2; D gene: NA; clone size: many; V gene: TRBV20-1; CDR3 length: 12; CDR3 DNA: TGCAGTGCTAGTTTGGGGGCGAATGGCTACACCTTC; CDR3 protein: CSASLGANGYTF
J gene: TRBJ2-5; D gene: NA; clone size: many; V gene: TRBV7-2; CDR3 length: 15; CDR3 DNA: TGTGCCAGCAGCTTATTGAGAGGCCTGAGGGAGACCCAGTACTTC; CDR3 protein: CASSLLRGLRETQYF
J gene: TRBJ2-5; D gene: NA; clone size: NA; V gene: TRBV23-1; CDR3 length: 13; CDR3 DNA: TGCGCCAGCACCACACAGACCCAAGAGACCCAGTACTTC; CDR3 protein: CASTTQTQETQYF
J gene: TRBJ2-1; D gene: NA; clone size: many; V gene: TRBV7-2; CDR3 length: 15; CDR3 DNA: TGTGCCAGCAGCTTAGTGGGGGACCCGCGGAATGAGCAGTTCTTC; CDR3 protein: CASSLVGDPRNEQFF
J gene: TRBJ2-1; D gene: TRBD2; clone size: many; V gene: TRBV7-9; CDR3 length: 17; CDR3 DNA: TGTGCCAGCAGCCGGACTAGCGGGAGCAGGAGAGGCAATGAGCAGTTCTTC; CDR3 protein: CASSRTSGSRRGNEQFF
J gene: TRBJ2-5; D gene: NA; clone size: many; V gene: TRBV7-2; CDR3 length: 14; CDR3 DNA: TGTGCCAGCAGCTTAGATTCAGGGGAGGAGACCCAGTACTTC; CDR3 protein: CASSLDSGEETQYF
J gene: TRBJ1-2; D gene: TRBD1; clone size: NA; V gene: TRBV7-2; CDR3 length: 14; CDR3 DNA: TGTGCCAGCAGCTTAGGGAGGGGGCTCGATGGCTACACCTTC; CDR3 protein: CASSLGRGLDGYTF
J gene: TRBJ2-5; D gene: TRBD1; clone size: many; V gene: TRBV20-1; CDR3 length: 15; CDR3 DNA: TGCAGTGCTAGAGATGGGGGACAGGTGGAAGAGACCCAGTACTTC; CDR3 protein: CSARDGGQVEETQYF
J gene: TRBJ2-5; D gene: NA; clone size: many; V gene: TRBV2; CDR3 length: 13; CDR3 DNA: TGTGCCAGCAGTGAAGCGCTCTTGGGGACCCAGTACTTC; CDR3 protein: CASSEALLGTQYF
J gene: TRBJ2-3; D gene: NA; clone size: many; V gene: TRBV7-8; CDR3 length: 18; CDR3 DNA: TGTGCCAGCACCGGGCGACAGGAATTCTTCTCTAGCACAGATACGCAGTATTTT; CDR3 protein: CASTGRQEFFSSTDTQYF
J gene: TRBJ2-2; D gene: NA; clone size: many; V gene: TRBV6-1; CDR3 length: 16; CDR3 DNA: TGTGCCAGCAGTGAACTTGGGGCAGCAAACACCGGGGAGCTGTTTTTT; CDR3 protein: CASSELGAANTGELFF
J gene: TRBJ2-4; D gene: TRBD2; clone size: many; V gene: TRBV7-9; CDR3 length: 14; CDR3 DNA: TGTGCCAGCAGCCCGACTAGCGGGAGAATCATTCAGTACTTC; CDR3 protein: CASSPTSGRIIQYF
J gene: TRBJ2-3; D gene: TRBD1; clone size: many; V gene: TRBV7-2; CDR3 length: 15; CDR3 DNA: TGTGCCAGCAGCTTAAGGGGGCGCCCCGGAGATACGCAGTATTTT; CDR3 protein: CASSLRGRPGDTQYF
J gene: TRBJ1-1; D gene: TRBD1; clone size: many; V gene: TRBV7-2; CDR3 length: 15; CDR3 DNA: TGTGCCAGCAGCACAGGACAGGGAGTAGGGACTGAAGCTTTCTTT; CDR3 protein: CASSTGQGVGTEAFF
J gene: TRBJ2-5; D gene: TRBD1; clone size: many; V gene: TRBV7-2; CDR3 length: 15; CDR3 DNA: TGTGCCAGCAGCCGCACCCGGGACAGGGGAGAGACCCAGTACTTC; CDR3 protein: CASSRTRDRGETQYF
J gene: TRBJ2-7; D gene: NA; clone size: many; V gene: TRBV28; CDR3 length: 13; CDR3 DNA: TGTGCCAGCATGCCGGACACTACCTACGAGCAGTACTTC; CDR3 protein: CASMPDTTYEQYF
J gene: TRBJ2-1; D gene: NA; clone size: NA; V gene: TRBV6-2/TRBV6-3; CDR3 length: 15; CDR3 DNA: TGTGCCAGCAGTGACGGGGTAAGCTCCTACAATGAGCAGTTCTTC; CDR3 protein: CASSDGVSSYNEQFF
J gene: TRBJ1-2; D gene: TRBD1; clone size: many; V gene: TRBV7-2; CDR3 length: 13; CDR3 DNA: TGTGCCAGCAGCTTCAGGACAGGGAGTGGCTACACCTTC; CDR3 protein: CASSFRTGSGYTF
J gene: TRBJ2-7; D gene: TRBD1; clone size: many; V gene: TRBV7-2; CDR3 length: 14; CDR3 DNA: TGTGCCAGCAGCTTAGAGGGGGCGGCCTACGAGCAGTACTTC; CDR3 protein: CASSLEGAAYEQYF
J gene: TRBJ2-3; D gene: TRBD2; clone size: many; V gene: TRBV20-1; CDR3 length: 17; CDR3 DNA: TGCAGTGCTAGAACCTGGGGGACTAGCGGGAGGTCGGATACGCAGTATTTT; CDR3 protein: CSARTWGTSGRSDTQYF
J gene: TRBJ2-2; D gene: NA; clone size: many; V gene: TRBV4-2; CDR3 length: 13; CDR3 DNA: TGTGCCAGCAGCCTCACAGGGTCCGGGGAGCTGTTTTTT; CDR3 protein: CASSLTGSGELFF
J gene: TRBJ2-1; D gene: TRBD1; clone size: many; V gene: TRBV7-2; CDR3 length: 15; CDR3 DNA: TGTGCCAGCAGCTTCCCGGGACAGGGTCGGGATGAGCAGTTCTTC; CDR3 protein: CASSFPGQGRDEQFF